The next 6 T cell receptor beta chains were all read from a single sample in a study of blood T cell repertoires in COVID-19 (dated by TCRdb to 2019 to 2021). Libraries were prepared through the immunoSEQ multiplex PCR assay. Sourced from immuneACCESS, this table was stored by TCRdb with only in-frame sequences that have V and J called. A share of the clones is absent; for the studies checked, an unresolved V gene accounts for under half, and the remainder has no known explanation. The sample has around 120,000 clones on record, about 90% of them singletons. The top ten hold 3.8% of the sample. The sequencing sample was made of peripheral blood. These receptors were obtained from a woman aged 55-70 years with COVID-19, enrolled during active disease.

The CDR3 DNA sequence: TGTGCCAGCAGCTTAAGGGGGGAGACTAGGCTCACAGATACGCAGTATTTT. Its protein is CASSLRGETRLTDTQYF. This rearrangement joins TRBV7-3 to TRBJ2-3; maybe TRBD2 (6 bases). Trimming removed 1 base at V and 2 bases at J, with 16 bases between. CDR1 and CDR2 from the germline V gene are SGHTA and FQGTGA. The CDR3 sequence is 17 residues long.

The chain has TRBV7-3 and TRBJ1-5, with unresolved D. CDR3 length equals 13 residues. CDR1 and CDR2 (germline): SGHTA, FQGTGA. V lost 0 bases and J lost 5, with 5 bases in between. The CDR3 DNA is TGTGCCAGCAGCTTAACCTACGATCAGCCCCAGCATTTT. Its translation: CASSLTYDQPQHF.

This sequence joins TRBV19 and TRBJ1-4, with D unclear. Deletions cut 10 bases from V and 3 bases from J, with 12 bases between. CDR3 length: 13 residues. Germline V gives CDR1 LNHDA, CDR2 SQIVND (reference sequence). CDR3 coding DNA: TGTGCCACCGCGCTCGGAGCTAATGAAAAACTGTTTTTT. Translating gives CATALGANEKLFF.

The chain is built from TRBV11-1 and TRBJ1-6; 7 bases are a match to TRBD1. With V trimmed by 5 bases and J by 10 bases, 8 bases remained unmatched. Looked up from germline, CDR1 is SGHAT and CDR2 is FQDESV (reference sequence). This CDR3 spans 14 amino acids. CDR3 sequence (DNA): TGTGCCAGCAGCCGCAGGGACAGATCCTCACCCCTCCACTTT. It encodes CASSRRDRSSPLHF.

The chain joins TRBV10-3 to TRBJ1-1; D gene unclear. The CDR3 has 14 amino acids. Germline values: CDR1 ENHRY, CDR2 SYGVKD. V dropped 6 bases and J dropped 1 base, with 12 bases sitting between them. CDR3 nucleotides: TGTGCCATCAGACCCAACGGAGGGAACACTGAAGCTTTCTTT. Translation: CAIRPNGGNTEAFF.

The rearrangement uses TRBV19 and TRBJ1-1; D gene ambiguous. Germline lookup yields CDR1 LNHDA and CDR2 SQIVND (reference sequence). The CDR3 contains 15 residues. V lost 3 bases and J lost 5, with 16 bases in between. This CDR3 reads CASSMGAGRETEAFF. In DNA form, the CDR3 reads TGTGCCAGTAGTATGGGCGCGGGCCGCGAGACTGAAGCTTTCTTT.